This TCR beta chain stems from a study of beta chain features in type 1 diabetes. The study's findings and limits: The question of HLA type influencing TCRB rearrangement was one that remained unresolved here. Insertions were fewer and deletions more numerous at VDJ junctions in type 1 diabetes patients. Shortening that was moderate but significant affected the TCRB CDR3s of Type 1 diabetes patients in all four CD4+ subsets.

The isolated RNA, all of it, was reverse transcribed, so expressed TCRB transcripts were what got sequenced. Average reads for naive, central memory and regulatory T cell samples were some 3.9 million. The assay was immunoSEQ multiplex PCR, and TCRdb's table has in-frame clones only and misses some. Of more than 250,000 clones in the sample, around 21% were seen once. Via the markers CD45RO/CCR7/CD25/CD127/CD95/CD27, stem cell-like memory, regulatory, central memory and naive CD4+ cells were sorted. Comment on this clone: What it binds is not known.

Trimming removed 6 bases at V and 5 bases at J, with 13 bases between. Germline-derived CDR1 and CDR2 are SGHTA and FQGNSA. This CDR3 region has 13 residues. This TCR derives from a woman aged 35 to 49 with type 1 diabetes. This chain links TRBV7-2 with TRBJ2-5; possible D gene TRBD1, 5 bases. The sample consisted of naive CD4+ T cells from blood. CDR3 sequence (DNA): TGTGCCAGCAGTAGCTTCAAGGGGGAGACCCAGTACTTC. It yields the protein CASSSFKGETQYF.